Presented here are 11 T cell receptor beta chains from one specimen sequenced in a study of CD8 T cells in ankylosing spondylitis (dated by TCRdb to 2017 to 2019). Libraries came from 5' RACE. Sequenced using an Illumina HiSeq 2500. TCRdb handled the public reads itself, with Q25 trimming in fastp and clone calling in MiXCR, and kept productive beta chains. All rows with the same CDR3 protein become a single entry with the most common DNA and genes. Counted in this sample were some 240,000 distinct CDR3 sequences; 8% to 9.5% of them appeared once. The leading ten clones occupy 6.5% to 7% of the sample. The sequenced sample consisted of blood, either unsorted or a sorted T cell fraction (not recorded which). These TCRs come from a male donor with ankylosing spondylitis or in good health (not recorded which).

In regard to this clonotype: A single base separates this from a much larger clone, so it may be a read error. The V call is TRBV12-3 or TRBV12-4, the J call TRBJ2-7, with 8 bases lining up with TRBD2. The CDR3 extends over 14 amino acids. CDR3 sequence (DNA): TGTGCCAGCAGTTTCTCAGCGGGAGTTGGCGAGCAGTGCTTC. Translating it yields CASSFSAGVGEQCF.

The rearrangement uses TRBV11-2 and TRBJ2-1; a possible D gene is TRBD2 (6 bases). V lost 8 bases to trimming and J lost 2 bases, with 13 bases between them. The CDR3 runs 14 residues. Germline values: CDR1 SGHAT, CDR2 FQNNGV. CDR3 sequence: CASVPSVPYNEQFF. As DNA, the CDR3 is TGTGCCAGCGTCCCTAGCGTCCCCTACAATGAGCAGTTCTTC.

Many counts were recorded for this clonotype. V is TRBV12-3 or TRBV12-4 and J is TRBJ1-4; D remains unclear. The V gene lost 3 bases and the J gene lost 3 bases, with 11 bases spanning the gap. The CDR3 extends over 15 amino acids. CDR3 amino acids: CASSFSGPSNEKLFF. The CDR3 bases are TGTGCCAGCAGTTTTAGCGGGCCTTCTAATGAAAAACTGTTTTTT.

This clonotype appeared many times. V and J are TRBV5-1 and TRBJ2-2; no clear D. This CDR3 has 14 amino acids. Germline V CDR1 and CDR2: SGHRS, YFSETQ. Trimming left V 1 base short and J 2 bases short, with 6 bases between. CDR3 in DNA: TGCGCCAGCAGCTTGTTGAGTAACACCGGGGAGCTGTTTTTT. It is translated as CASSLLSNTGELFF.

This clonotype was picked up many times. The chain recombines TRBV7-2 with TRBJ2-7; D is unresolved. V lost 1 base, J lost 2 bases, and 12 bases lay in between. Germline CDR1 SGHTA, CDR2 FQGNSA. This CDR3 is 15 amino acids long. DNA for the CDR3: TGTGCCAGCAGCTTAGAATCATCCGGTACCTACGAGCAGTACTTC. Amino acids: CASSLESSGTYEQYF.

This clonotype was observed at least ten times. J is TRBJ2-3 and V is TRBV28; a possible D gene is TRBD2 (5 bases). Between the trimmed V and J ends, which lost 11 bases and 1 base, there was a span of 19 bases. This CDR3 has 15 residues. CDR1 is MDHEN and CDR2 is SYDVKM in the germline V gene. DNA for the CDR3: TGTGCCGGCTCGAGATGGACGGAGGGCACAGATACGCAGTATTTT. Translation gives CAGSRWTEGTDTQYF.

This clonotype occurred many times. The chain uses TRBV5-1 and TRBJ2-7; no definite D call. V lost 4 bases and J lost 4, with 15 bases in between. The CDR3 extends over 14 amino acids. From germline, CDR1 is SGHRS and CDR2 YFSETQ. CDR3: CASSVSSPPYEQYF. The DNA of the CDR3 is TGCGCCAGCAGCGTCAGTTCACCCCCGTACGAGCAGTACTTC.

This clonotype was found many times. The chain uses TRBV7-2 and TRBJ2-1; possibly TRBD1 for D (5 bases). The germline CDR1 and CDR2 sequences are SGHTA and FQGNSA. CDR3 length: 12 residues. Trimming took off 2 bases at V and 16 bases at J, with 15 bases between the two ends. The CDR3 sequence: CASSLTGPTAFF. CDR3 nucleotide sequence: TGTGCCAGCAGCTTAACAGGACCGACCGCTTTCTTC.

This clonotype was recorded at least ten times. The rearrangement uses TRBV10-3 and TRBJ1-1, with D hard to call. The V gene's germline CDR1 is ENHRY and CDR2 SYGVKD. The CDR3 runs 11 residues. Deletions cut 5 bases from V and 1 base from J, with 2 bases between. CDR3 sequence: CAISTNTEAFF. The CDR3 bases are TGTGCCATCAGTACGAACACTGAAGCTTTCTTT.

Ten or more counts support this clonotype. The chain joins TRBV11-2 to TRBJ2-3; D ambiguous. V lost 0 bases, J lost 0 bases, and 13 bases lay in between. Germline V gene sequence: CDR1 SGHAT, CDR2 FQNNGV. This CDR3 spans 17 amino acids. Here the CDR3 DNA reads TGTGCCAGCAGCTTAGAGCCCCGGCAACCGAGCACAGATACGCAGTATTTT. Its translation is CASSLEPRQPSTDTQYF.

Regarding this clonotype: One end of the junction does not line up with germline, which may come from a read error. The CDR3 nucleotides read TGTGCCAGCAGCCCCCGCCCGGACAGGTCCTTCAATGAGCAGTTCTTC. The encoded protein is CASSPRPDRSFNEQFF. The chain has TRBV11-2 and TRBJ2-1; 7 nucleotides match TRBD1. From germline, CDR1 is SGHAT and CDR2 FQNNGV. The CDR3 has 16 amino acids. The whole variable domain, remainder taken from reference TRBV11-2 and TRBJ2-1, is EAGVAQSPRYKIIEKRQSVAFWCNPISGHATLYWYQQILGQGPKLLIQFQNNGVVDDSQLPKDRFSAERLKGVDSTLKIQPAKLEDSAVYLCASSPRPDRSFNEQFFGPGTRLTVL.